This T cell receptor beta chain came from a study of blood T cells in healthy people across ages. Alongside a J-beta primer mix, a sample-barcoded 5' primer served in a second PCR lasting about 6 to 12 cycles. TCRdb re-analysed the 5' RACE reads in MiXCR, keeping a single row per CDR3 protein. The sample shows just over 1 million distinct CDR3 sequences, 40% to 50% of them seen only once. V lost 5 bases to trimming and J lost 4 bases, with 11 bases between them. Germline V gives CDR1 MNHEY, CDR2 SVGAGI. The CDR3 totals 13 residues. Isolated per sample were at least 7 million PBMCs. The sequenced sample was blood. The source is a woman aged 60-75 years in good health. The chain uses TRBV6-5 and TRBJ1-2; perhaps TRBD1 as D (5 bases). The CDR3: CASSGTDRYGYTF. The CDR3 nucleotides read TGTGCCAGCAGTGGGACGGACCGCTATGGCTACACCTTC.